The T cell receptor (beta chain) under discussion was sequenced for a study of response to subunit inactivated influenza vaccine. Study conclusions and caveats: There was a suggestion from the authors that each seasonal influenza vaccination recruits few new T cells.

Each CDR3 protein gets one entry after TCRdb re-called the RT-PCR reads with MiXCR. The table lists some 850,000 distinct CDR3 sequences, about 18% of them singletons, with roughly a tenth in the top ten. CDR1 is MGHDK and CDR2 is SYGVNS in the germline V gene. The CDR3 is 14 amino acids. V was cut by 6 bases and J by 3 bases, with 15 bases left in between. This clonotype came up a few times. Its cognate antigen is unknown. The rearrangement links TRBV25-1 to TRBJ2-7, with D tentatively TRBD2 (6 bases). The sample consisted of PBMCs from blood, taken around 5 days after vaccination. The clonotype was recovered from a man in his fifties who received an inactivated influenza vaccine. CDR3 amino acids: CASSRLGNIYEQYF. CDR3 nucleotide sequence: TGTGCCAGCAGCAGACTAGGAAACATCTACGAGCAGTACTTC.